Following are 19 T cell receptor beta chains from one sample sequenced in a study of blood T cells in healthy people across ages. A second roughly 7 to 12 cycle PCR used barcoded and J-beta primers. TCRdb processed the 5' RACE reads anew with MiXCR; each CDR3 protein has one entry. The sample carries some 1.8 million distinct CDR3 sequences, roughly two fifths recorded once. The sample comprised blood. These TCRs come from a human donor in good health.

This rearrangement joins TRBV28 to TRBJ2-4, with D unclear. Germline values: CDR1 MDHEN, CDR2 SYDVKM. This CDR3 spans 14 amino acids. The V and J ends lost 9 bases and 0 bases respectively, with 12 bases between them. CDR3 in amino acids: CASYSTGAKNIQYF. CDR3 nucleotides: TGTGCCAGTTATTCCACTGGAGCCAAAAACATTCAGTACTTC.

Here the CDR3 DNA reads TGTGCCAGCAGTTTAGGCCCGGACACCTTACCGGGTTTCTTT. Its translation is CASSLGPDTLPGFF. The gene calls are TRBV12-3 or TRBV12-4 and TRBJ1-1, with a tentative D call TRBD1 (5 bases). The CDR3 runs 14 residues. The V and J ends lost 1 base and 13 bases respectively, with 19 bases between them.

This chain links TRBV12-3 or TRBV12-4 with TRBJ2-6; D is unresolved. The CDR3 extends over 16 amino acids. The V and J ends lost 6 bases and 2 bases respectively, with 14 bases between them. The CDR3 DNA reads as TGTGCCAGCAGCTCCCGGGCACTAACTGGGGCCAACGTCCTGACTTTC. Protein: CASSSRALTGANVLTF.

The rearrangement uses TRBV13 and TRBJ2-1, with D perhaps TRBD2 (7 bases). CDR1 is PRHDT, CDR2 FYEKMQ, per germline (reference sequence). Trimming took off 5 bases at V and 2 bases at J, with 16 bases between the two ends. This CDR3 comprises 16 residues. CDR3 protein: CASSPERGGTYNEQFF. CDR3 sequence (DNA): TGTGCCAGCAGCCCCGAGAGGGGGGGAACCTACAATGAGCAGTTCTTC.

The chain has TRBV4-3 and TRBJ2-1; D is perhaps TRBD1 (6 bases). Germline CDR1 LGHNA, CDR2 YSLEER. Trimming left V 6 bases short and J 8 bases short, with 8 bases between. The length of the CDR3 is 11 residues. The chain's CDR3 is CASRGADEQFF. The CDR3 DNA follows: TGCGCCAGCAGGGGGGCGGATGAGCAGTTCTTC.

J is TRBJ2-3 and V is TRBV11-2; a possible D gene is TRBD2 (6 bases). Trimming took 5 bases from V and 0 from J, leaving 15 bases between them. Germline lookup yields CDR1 SGHAT and CDR2 FQNNGV. The length of the CDR3 is 16 residues. CDR3 DNA: TGTGCCAGCAGCACGGATGGAGGGGAGAGCACAGATACGCAGTATTTT. Protein sequence: CASSTDGGESTDTQYF.

V is TRBV27 and J is TRBJ2-7; D not resolved. Germline loops: CDR1 MNHEY, CDR2 SMNVEV (reference sequence). This CDR3 spans 13 amino acids. Trimming removed 3 bases at V and 2 bases at J, with 8 bases between. The CDR3 DNA reads TGTGCCAGCAGTTTCACCGACGCCTACGAGCAGTACTTC. It is translated as CASSFTDAYEQYF.

The rearrangement joins TRBV15 to TRBJ2-7; D tentatively fits TRBD1 or TRBD2 (7 bases each). The DNA end is a closer match to TRBJ2-5, so the J assignment may be wrong. The CDR3 is made up of 15 amino acids. Germline values: CDR1 LNHNV, CDR2 YYDKDF (reference sequence). CDR3 sequence reads: CATSNQGGPWETQYF. DNA of the CDR3: TGTGCCACCAGCAACCAGGGGGGGCCTTGGGAGACCCAGTACTTC.

V and J are TRBV5-5 and TRBJ1-5, with 9 bases fitting TRBD1. Looked up from germline, CDR1 is SGHKS and CDR2 is YYEKEE (reference sequence). Losses at the gene ends were 2 bases for V and 4 bases for J; bases not matched to a gene: 4. The CDR3 consists of 15 residues. This chain's CDR3 is CASSFGQGPNQPQHF. CDR3 DNA sequence: TGTGCCAGCAGCTTTGGACAGGGGCCAAATCAGCCCCAGCATTTT.

A few counts support this clonotype. Germline is not matched at one junction end, which may reflect a read error. DNA of the CDR3: TGTGCCAACAGCCGGCTAGCGGGGAGCACAGATACGCAGTATTTT. This gives the protein CANSRLAGSTDTQYF. This rearrangement joins TRBV7-2 to TRBJ2-3; TRBD2 matches 9 bases. This CDR3 contains 15 residues. From germline, CDR1 is SGHTA and CDR2 FQGNSA.

This clonotype came up many times. The chain couples TRBV7-2 to TRBJ1-2; D remains unclear. V gave up 2 bases and J gave up 4 bases, with 14 bases separating them. The CDR3 has 15 residues. Germline loops: CDR1 SGHTA, CDR2 FQGNSA. CDR3: CASSLSVTTSYGYTF. CDR3 nucleotides: TGTGCCAGCAGCTTATCGGTGACAACCTCCTATGGCTACACCTTC.

This chain uses TRBV12-3 or TRBV12-4 with TRBJ1-2; tentative D call: TRBD1 (6 bases). This CDR3 has 14 amino acids. Trimming shortened V by 4 bases and J by 4 bases, and 13 bases separated the two germline ends. The CDR3 nucleotides are TGTGCCAGCAGTTCAAGGACAGAGTCCTATGGCTACACCTTC. This gives the protein CASSSRTESYGYTF.

The chain has TRBV4-2 and TRBJ2-6; D call uncertain. Germline CDR1 LGHNA, CDR2 YNFKEQ. There are 15 residues in the CDR3. Trimming removed 3 bases at V and 6 bases at J, with 12 bases between. In nucleotides, the CDR3 is TGTGCCAGCAGCCACCCCGCGATTGAGGCCAACGTCCTGACTTTC. Its protein product is CASSHPAIEANVLTF.

The chain joins TRBV20-1 to TRBJ2-5, with a tentative D call TRBD1 (9 bases). V was trimmed by 4 bases and J by 1 base, leaving 22 bases between them. Germline V gives CDR1 DFQATT, CDR2 SNEGSKA (reference sequence). This CDR3 region has 17 residues. The CDR3 region has the DNA TGCAGTGCTACAAACTACAGGGGGCGGGGGGCCCAAGAGACCCAGTACTTC. Translated: CSATNYRGRGAQETQYF.

The gene calls are TRBV6-2 or TRBV6-3 and TRBJ1-2; 11 nucleotides align to TRBD1. CDR3 length equals 16 residues. After removal of 6 bases from V and 4 bases from J, the junction contained 10 bases not matched to a gene. The germline V gene encodes CDR1 MNHEY and CDR2 SVGEGT. In nucleotides, the CDR3 is TGTGCCAGCAGGAGCGGACAGGGGGCCCTTGGCTATGGCTACACCTTC. Protein product: CASRSGQGALGYGYTF.

The chain recombines TRBV5-6 with TRBJ1-2; D is unclear. The germline V and J ends were trimmed by 0 bases and 2 bases, with 11 bases remaining between them. The CDR3 loop spans 15 amino acids. Germline loops: CDR1 SGHDT, CDR2 YYEEEE. CDR3 protein: CASSLVAQENYGYTF. CDR3 DNA sequence: TGTGCCAGCAGCTTGGTAGCTCAGGAGAACTATGGCTACACCTTC.

This clonotype was seen at least ten times. This chain joins TRBV29-1 and TRBJ2-7; maybe TRBD2 (6 bases). Germline-derived CDR1 and CDR2 are SQVTM and ANQGSEA. The germline V and J ends were trimmed by 4 bases and 5 bases, with 15 bases remaining between them. CDR3 length: 13 amino acids. The CDR3 spells CSVGRQGGDEQYF. The CDR3 DNA follows: TGCAGCGTTGGGAGGCAGGGAGGAGACGAGCAGTACTTC.

This clonotype was recorded a few times. An end of the junction does not agree with germline; a read error may underlie this. The chain employs TRBV7-2 and TRBJ1-1; the match to TRBD1 covers 10 bases. The CDR3 has 15 amino acids. Germline loops: CDR1 SGHTA, CDR2 FQGNSA. The CDR3 loop reads CASSHDRGRGTETFF. CDR3 in DNA: TGTGCCAGCAGCCACGACAGGGGGCGAGGAACTGAAACTTTCTTT.

This CDR3 reads CATSDTHSNQPQHF. CDR3 DNA sequence: TGTGCCACCAGTGACACGCACAGCAATCAGCCCCAGCATTTT. The chain links TRBV24-1 to TRBJ1-5; D is ambiguous. Germline CDR1 is KGHDR and CDR2 is SFDVKD. V was cut by 4 bases and J by 1 base, with 7 bases left in between. The CDR3 has 14 residues.